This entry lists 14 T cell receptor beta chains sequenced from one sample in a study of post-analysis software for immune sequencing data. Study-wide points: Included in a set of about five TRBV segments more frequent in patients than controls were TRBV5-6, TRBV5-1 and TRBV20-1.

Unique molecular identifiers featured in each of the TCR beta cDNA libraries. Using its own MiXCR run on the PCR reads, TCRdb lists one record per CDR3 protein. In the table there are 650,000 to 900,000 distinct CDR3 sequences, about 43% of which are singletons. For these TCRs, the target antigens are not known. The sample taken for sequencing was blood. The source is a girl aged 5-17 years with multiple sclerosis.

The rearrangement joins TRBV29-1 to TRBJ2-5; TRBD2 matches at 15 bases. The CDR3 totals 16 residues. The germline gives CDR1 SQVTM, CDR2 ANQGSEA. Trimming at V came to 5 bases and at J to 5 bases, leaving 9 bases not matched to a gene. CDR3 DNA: TGCAGCGTTATGCAGGGACTAGCGGGAGGATGGGAGACCCAGTACTTC. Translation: CSVMQGLAGGWETQYF. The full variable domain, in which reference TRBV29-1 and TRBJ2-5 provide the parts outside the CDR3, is SAVISQKPSRDICQRGTSLTIQCQVDSQVTMMFWYRQQPGQSLTLIATANQGSEATYESGFVIDKFPISRPNLTFSTLTVSNMSPEDSSIYLCSVMQGLAGGWETQYFGPGTRLLVL.

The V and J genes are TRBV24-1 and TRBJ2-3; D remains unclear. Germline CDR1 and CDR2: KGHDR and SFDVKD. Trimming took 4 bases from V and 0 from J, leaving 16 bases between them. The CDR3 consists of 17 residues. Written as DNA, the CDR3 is TGTGCCACCAGTGACACTACATTTTCTCCCAGCACAGATACGCAGTATTTT. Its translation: CATSDTTFSPSTDTQYF.

Written as DNA, the CDR3 is TGTGCCAGCAGCTTCGACAGGGGGAAAGAGACCCAGTACTTC. Translation: CASSFDRGKETQYF. This rearrangement joins TRBV7-2 to TRBJ2-5; 9 positions match TRBD1. The J segment lost 3 bases and the V segment lost 3 bases, leaving 2 bases of the junction unmatched. This CDR3 has 14 residues. Looked up from germline, CDR1 is SGHTA and CDR2 is FQGNSA.

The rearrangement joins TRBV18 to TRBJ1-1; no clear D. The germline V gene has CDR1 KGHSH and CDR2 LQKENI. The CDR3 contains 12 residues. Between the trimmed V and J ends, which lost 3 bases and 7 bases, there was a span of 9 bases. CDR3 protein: CASSPTESEAFF. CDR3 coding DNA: TGTGCCAGCTCACCTACGGAGAGTGAAGCTTTCTTT.

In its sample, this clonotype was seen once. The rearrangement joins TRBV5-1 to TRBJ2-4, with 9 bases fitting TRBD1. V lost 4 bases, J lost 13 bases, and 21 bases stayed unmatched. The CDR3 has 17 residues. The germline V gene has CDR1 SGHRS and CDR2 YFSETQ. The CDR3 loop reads CASSHGTGIPLAAEQYF. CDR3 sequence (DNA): TGCGCCAGCAGCCACGGGACAGGGATCCCCCTCGCGGCTGAGCAGTACTTC.

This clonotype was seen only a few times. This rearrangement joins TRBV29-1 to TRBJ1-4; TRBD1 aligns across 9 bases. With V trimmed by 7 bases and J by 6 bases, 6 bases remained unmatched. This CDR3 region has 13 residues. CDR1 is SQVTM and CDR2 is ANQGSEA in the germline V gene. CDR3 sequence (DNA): TGCAGCGCCCTCCGGACAGGGGATGAAAAACTGTTTTTT. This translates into CSALRTGDEKLFF.

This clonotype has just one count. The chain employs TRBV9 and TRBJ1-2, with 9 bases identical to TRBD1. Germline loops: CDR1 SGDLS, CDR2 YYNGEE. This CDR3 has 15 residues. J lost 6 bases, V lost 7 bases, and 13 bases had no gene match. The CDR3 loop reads CASGPSPTGGDGYTF. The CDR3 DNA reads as TGTGCCAGCGGCCCTAGCCCGACAGGGGGAGATGGCTACACCTTC.

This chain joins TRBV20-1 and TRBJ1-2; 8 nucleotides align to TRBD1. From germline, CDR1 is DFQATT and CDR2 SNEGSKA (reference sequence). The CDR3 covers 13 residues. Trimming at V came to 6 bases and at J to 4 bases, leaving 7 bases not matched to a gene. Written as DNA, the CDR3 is TGCAGTGCGAACCGGGACAGGAGCTATGGCTACACCTTC. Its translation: CSANRDRSYGYTF.

CDR3 coding DNA: TGCAGTGCTAGAGACCCCGGGGGGGTACCACACTATGGCTACACCTTC. Encoded protein: CSARDPGGVPHYGYTF. J is TRBJ1-2 and V is TRBV20-1; the D gene is possibly TRBD1 (5 bases). Germline assignment: CDR1 DFQATT and CDR2 SNEGSKA (reference sequence). V dropped 0 bases and J dropped 3 bases, with 17 bases sitting between them. This CDR3 spans 16 amino acids.

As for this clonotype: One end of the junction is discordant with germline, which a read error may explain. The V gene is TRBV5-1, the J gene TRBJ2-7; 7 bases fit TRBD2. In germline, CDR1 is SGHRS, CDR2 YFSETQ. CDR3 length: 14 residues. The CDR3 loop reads CASSSGGNLYEQNF. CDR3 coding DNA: TGCGCCAGCAGCTCGGGGGGAAACCTCTACGAGCAGAACTTC.

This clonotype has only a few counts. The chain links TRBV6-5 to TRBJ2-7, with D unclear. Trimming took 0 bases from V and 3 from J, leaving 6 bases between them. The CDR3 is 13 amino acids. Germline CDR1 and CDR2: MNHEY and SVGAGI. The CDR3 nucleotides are TGTGCCAGCAGTTACTCCGCACGCTACGAGCAGTACTTC. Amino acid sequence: CASSYSARYEQYF.

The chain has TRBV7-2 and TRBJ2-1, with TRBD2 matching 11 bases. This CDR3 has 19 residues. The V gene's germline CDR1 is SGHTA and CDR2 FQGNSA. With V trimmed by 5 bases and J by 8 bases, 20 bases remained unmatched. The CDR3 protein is CASSRNRGIAGGPGDEQFF. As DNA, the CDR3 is TGTGCCAGCAGCCGTAACCGGGGTATAGCGGGAGGGCCGGGGGATGAGCAGTTCTTC.

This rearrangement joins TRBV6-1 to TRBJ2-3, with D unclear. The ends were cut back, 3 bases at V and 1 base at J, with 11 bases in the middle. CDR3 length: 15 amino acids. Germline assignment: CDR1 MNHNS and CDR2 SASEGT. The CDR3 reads CASSDRGYRTDTQYF. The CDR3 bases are TGTGCCAGCAGTGATCGCGGCTATCGCACAGATACGCAGTATTTT.

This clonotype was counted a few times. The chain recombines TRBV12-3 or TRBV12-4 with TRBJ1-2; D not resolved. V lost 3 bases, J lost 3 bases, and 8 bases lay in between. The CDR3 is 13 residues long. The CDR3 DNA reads TGTGCCAGCAGTTTGGACGGACACTATGGCTACACCTTC. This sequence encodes CASSLDGHYGYTF.